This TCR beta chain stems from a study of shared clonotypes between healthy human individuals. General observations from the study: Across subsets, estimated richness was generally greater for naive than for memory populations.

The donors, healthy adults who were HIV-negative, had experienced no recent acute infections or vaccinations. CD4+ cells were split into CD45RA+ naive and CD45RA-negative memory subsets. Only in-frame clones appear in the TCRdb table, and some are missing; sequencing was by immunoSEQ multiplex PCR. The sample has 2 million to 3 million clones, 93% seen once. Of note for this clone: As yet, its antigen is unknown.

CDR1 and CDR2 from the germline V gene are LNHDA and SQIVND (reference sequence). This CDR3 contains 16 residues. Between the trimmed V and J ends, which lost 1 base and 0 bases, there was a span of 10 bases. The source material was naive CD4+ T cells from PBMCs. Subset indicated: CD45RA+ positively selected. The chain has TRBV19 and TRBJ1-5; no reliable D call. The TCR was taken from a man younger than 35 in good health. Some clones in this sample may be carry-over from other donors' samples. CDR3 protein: CASSIVGLYSNQPQHF. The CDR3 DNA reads TGTGCCAGTAGTATAGTAGGGCTTTATAGCAATCAGCCCCAGCATTTT.